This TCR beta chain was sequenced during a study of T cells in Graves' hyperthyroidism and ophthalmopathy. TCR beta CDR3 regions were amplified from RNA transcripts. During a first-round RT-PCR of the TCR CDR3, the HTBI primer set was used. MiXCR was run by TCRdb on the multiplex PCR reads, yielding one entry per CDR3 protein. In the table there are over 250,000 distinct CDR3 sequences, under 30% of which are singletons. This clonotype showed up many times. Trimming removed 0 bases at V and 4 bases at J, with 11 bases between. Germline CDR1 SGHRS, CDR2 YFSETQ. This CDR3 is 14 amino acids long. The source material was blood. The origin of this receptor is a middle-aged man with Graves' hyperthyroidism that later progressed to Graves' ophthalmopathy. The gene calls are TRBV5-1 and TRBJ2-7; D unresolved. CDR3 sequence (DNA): TGCGCCAGCAGCTTGGGAGGAGACTTGTACGAGCAGTACTTC. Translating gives CASSLGGDLYEQYF.